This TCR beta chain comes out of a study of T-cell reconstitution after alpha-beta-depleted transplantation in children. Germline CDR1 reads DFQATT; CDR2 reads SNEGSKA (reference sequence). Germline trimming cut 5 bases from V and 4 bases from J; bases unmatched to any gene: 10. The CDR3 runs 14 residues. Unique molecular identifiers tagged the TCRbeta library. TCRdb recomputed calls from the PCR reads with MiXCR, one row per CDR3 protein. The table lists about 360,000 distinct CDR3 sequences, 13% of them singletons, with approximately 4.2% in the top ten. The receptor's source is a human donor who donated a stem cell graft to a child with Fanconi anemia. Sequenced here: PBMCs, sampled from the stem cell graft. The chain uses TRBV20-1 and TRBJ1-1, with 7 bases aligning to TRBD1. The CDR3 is CSAALEGAGTEAFF. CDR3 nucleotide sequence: TGCAGTGCTGCCCTTGAGGGGGCGGGCACTGAAGCTTTCTTT.